The TCR beta chain described here comes from a study of T-cell memory formation after mild COVID-19. The CDR3 length is 15 residues. V was clipped by 0 bases and J by 3 bases; unmatched bases: 2. Germline-derived CDR1 and CDR2 are LGHNA and YSLEER. MiXCR, applied by TCRdb to the 5' RACE reads, yields one record per CDR3 protein. Of about half a million distinct CDR3 sequences listed, roughly 18% were seen once; the top ten hold 12%. The material sequenced was PBMCs or a T cell subset sorted from them (not recorded which). The rearrangement uses TRBV4-3 and TRBJ2-7, with TRBD2 matching over 10 bases. The sequence was collected from an adult woman who had mild COVID-19 (a few samples of this study predate the infection). Cell type and time point are not known. The CDR3 here is CASSQDGLAVYEQYF. Written as DNA, the CDR3 is TGCGCCAGCAGCCAAGATGGACTAGCGGTCTACGAGCAGTACTTC.